The present T cell receptor (beta chain) was sequenced within a study of blood T cell repertoires in COVID-19. Study context: Nucleic acid was either cDNA or gDNA, and it came from T cells, B-cell-depleted T cells, or PBMCs.

Germline V gives CDR1 MNHEY, CDR2 SVGAGI. This CDR3 is 14 amino acids long. V lost 6 bases, J lost 4 bases, and 8 bases stayed unmatched. The table came from immunoSEQ multiplex PCR; TCRdb's copy has only in-frame clones and leaves some out. Of roughly 100,000 clones listed, roughly 84% are singletons. The sequenced sample was peripheral blood. This chain links TRBV6-5 with TRBJ1-2; 7 positions agree with TRBD1. The TCR sequence derives from a human donor in a cohort sampled during active COVID-19. CDR3 in DNA: TGTGCCAGCAGCGAGGGGGCTTGGGGCTATGGCTACACCTTC. This gives the protein CASSEGAWGYGYTF.